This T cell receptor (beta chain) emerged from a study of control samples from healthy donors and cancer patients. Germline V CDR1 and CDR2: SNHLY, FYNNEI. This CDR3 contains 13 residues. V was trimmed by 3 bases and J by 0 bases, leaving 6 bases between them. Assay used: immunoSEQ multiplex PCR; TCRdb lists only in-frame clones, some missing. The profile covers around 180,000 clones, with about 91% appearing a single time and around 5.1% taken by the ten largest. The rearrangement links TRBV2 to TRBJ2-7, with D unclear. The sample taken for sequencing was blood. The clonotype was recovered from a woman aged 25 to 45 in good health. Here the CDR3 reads CASSETGSYEQYF. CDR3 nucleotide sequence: TGTGCCAGCAGTGAGACGGGCTCCTACGAGCAGTACTTC.